These 3 T cell receptor beta chains share one sample of origin, sequenced in a study of blood T cell repertoires in COVID-19. Measured with immunoSEQ multiplex PCR; TCRdb has only the in-frame clones, and not every one. The table includes more than 200,000 clones, roughly four fifths detected once. The sequenced material came from peripheral blood. These receptors were taken from a man over 45 with active or convalescent COVID-19.

J is TRBJ1-6 and V is TRBV9; 8 bases line up with TRBD1. CDR3 length equals 19 residues. The V gene's germline CDR1 is SGDLS and CDR2 YYNGEE. The ends lost 4 bases at V and 0 bases at J; junction bases unmatched: 12. DNA of the CDR3: TGTGCCAGCAGCCCTACACCCGGACAGGGCAGCTCCTATAATTCACCCCTCCACTTT. Amino acids: CASSPTPGQGSSYNSPLHF.

This chain connects TRBV28 to TRBJ1-4; 8 bases line up with TRBD1. This CDR3 contains 17 residues. The J segment lost 2 bases and the V segment lost 6 bases, leaving 11 bases of the junction unmatched. The V gene's germline CDR1 is MDHEN and CDR2 SYDVKM. The CDR3 is CASSPVRTGGTNEKLFF. CDR3 sequence (DNA): TGTGCCAGCAGCCCCGTCCGCACAGGGGGGACTAATGAAAAACTGTTTTTT. Full variable domain (rest looked up from reference TRBV28 and TRBJ1-4): DVKVTQSSRYLVKRTGEKVFLECVQDMDHENMFWYRQDPGLGLRLIYFSYDVKMKEKGDIPEGYSVSREKKERFSLILESASTNQTSMYLCASSPVRTGGTNEKLFFGSGTQLSVL.

The chain recombines TRBV28 with TRBJ1-2; a weak D match, TRBD1 (5 bases). V was clipped by 2 bases and J by 8 bases, with 21 bases between them. The germline gives CDR1 MDHEN, CDR2 SYDVKM. The CDR3 loop spans 16 amino acids. The CDR3 sequence: CASSLMGNRFSRGYTF. CDR3 DNA: TGTGCCAGCAGTTTAATGGGGAACAGGTTTAGTAGGGGCTACACCTTC.